These 19 T cell receptor beta chains came from one sample sequenced in a study of cytomegalovirus exposure and HLA in healthy donors. It was with 60 Vbeta and 13 Jbeta primers that the PCR ran. Assay: immunoSEQ multiplex PCR; the TCRdb copy retains only in-frame clones and omits some. The sample includes under 200,000 clones, roughly 13% of them seen just once. What was sequenced was PBMCs. The receptor source for this set is a man aged 45-65 years in good health and CMV-seropositive.

The sample holds a few counts of this clone. The V gene is TRBV6-1, the J gene TRBJ1-2, with D uncertain. Per the germline V gene, CDR1 is MNHNS and CDR2 is SASEGT. Trimming cost V 7 bases and J 4 bases, with 10 bases left between them. The CDR3 is made up of 12 amino acids. CDR3 residues: CASTPGFYGYTF. In nucleotides, the CDR3 is TGTGCCAGCACCCCGGGATTCTATGGCTACACCTTC.

This clone was seen a few times. The genes are TRBV5-1 and TRBJ2-2; 7 bases are a match to TRBD1. Per the germline V gene, CDR1 is SGHRS and CDR2 is YFSETQ. J gave up 6 bases and V 0 bases, and 5 bases lay outside the gene matches. The CDR3 totals 15 residues. The CDR3 here is CASSLVKGAAGELFF. Written as DNA, the CDR3 is TGCGCCAGCAGCTTGGTAAAGGGGGCCGCCGGGGAGCTGTTTTTT. Full variable domain (remainder filled in from reference TRBV5-1 and TRBJ2-2): KAGVTQTPRYLIKTRGQQVTLSCSPISGHRSVSWYQQTPGQGLQFLFEYFSETQRNKGNFPGRFSGRQFSNSRSEMNVSTLELGDSALYLCASSLVKGAAGELFFGEGSRLTVL.

The table lists this clone with a few counts. The chain uses TRBV9 and TRBJ1-3; no firm D call. The CDR3 consists of 14 residues. The V end lost 2 bases, the J end lost 3 bases, and 9 bases lay between the germline ends. Germline lookup yields CDR1 SGDLS and CDR2 YYNGEE. In nucleotides, the CDR3 is TGTGCCAGCAGCGTCGAAGGGAGTGGAAACACCATATATTTT. This sequence encodes CASSVEGSGNTIYF. The full variable domain, with the rest looked up from reference TRBV9 and TRBJ1-3, is DSGVTQTPKHLITATGQRVTLRCSPRSGDLSVYWYQQSLDQGLQFLIQYYNGEERAKGNILERFSAQQFPDLHSELNLSSLELGDSALYFCASSVEGSGNTIYFGEGSWLTVV.

The J gene is TRBJ2-1, the V gene TRBV6-4, with D possibly being TRBD2 (6 bases). Germline assignment: CDR1 MRHNA and CDR2 SNTAGT. With 0 bases removed from V and 7 bases from J, the gap between germline ends came to 16 bases. The CDR3 loop spans 16 amino acids. In DNA, the CDR3 is TGTGCCAGCAGTGACTCAAAGGGGAGGAGGAGGAATGAGCAGTTCTTC. Protein product: CASSDSKGRRRNEQFF.

The rearrangement links TRBV11-2 to TRBJ2-3; D perhaps matches TRBD1 (6 bases). Between the trimmed V and J ends, which lost 0 bases and 2 bases, there was a span of 9 bases. The CDR3 runs to 15 residues. CDR1 and CDR2 from the germline V gene are SGHAT and FQNNGV. This CDR3 reads CASSLEGQSTDTQYF. CDR3 coding DNA: TGTGCCAGCAGCTTAGAAGGACAGTCCACAGATACGCAGTATTTT.

This clone was counted between two and nine times. The chain recombines TRBV7-9 with TRBJ1-4; D is uncertain. Germline V gene lookup returns CDR1 SEHNR and CDR2 FQNEAQ (reference sequence). Deletions cut 7 bases from V and 0 bases from J, with 9 bases between. The CDR3 is 14 residues long. CDR3 sequence: CASTPFATNEKLFF. As DNA, the CDR3 is TGTGCCAGCACCCCTTTTGCAACTAATGAAAAACTGTTTTTT.

In its sample, this clone was seen a few times. The chain recombines TRBV7-2 with TRBJ2-7; tentatively, D is TRBD1 (5 bases). V lost 6 bases, J lost 6 bases, and 15 bases lay in between. The CDR3 has 13 residues. Germline lookup yields CDR1 SGHTA and CDR2 FQGNSA. The CDR3 reads CASSDRSGVEQYV. CDR3 coding DNA: TGTGCCAGCAGTGACAGATCTGGGGTCGAGCAGTACGTC.

This clone has just a few counts. The chain has TRBV5-6 and TRBJ2-7; TRBD1 aligns across 9 bases. The V and J ends lost 2 bases and 6 bases, in that order; junction bases with no gene match: 9. This CDR3 is built from 15 residues. The V gene's germline CDR1 is SGHDT and CDR2 YYEEEE. CDR3 loop: CASSFNRGQGGEQYV. CDR3 coding DNA: TGTGCCAGCAGCTTCAACCGGGGACAGGGCGGCGAGCAGTACGTC.

On this clone: Other DNA sequences from this sample encode an identical CDR3 as well. J is TRBJ2-1 and V is TRBV6-5; TRBD1 matches 10 bases. The germline gives CDR1 MNHEY, CDR2 SVGAGI. The CDR3 totals 15 residues. V lost 5 bases, J lost 2 bases, and 3 bases stayed unmatched. The CDR3 DNA is TGTGCCAGCAGTAGGACAGGGGGAGCCTACAATGAGCAGTTCTTC. Protein: CASSRTGGAYNEQFF.

This chain connects TRBV5-5 to TRBJ1-1, with 9 nucleotides matching TRBD1. Germline loops: CDR1 SGHKS, CDR2 YYEKEE (reference sequence). The J segment lost 4 bases and the V segment lost 2 bases, leaving 12 bases of the junction unmatched. There are 17 residues in the CDR3. The CDR3 loop is CASSLTAKTGGITEAFF. The CDR3 bases are TGTGCCAGCAGCTTAACAGCCAAAACAGGGGGCATCACTGAAGCTTTCTTT.

This clone came up a few times. The genes are TRBV27 and TRBJ1-1; 9 bases agree with TRBD1. The trim removed 5 bases at V and 5 bases at J, leaving 6 bases unmatched. The CDR3 totals 14 residues. Germline lookup yields CDR1 MNHEY and CDR2 SMNVEV (reference sequence). The CDR3 sequence: CASSPPGQGTEAFF. CDR3 nucleotides: TGTGCCAGCAGTCCTCCGGGACAGGGAACTGAAGCTTTCTTT.

Only a few counts were recorded for this clone. The chain carries TRBV4-3 and TRBJ1-6; D ambiguous. Trimming took 0 bases from V and 6 from J, leaving 6 bases between them. Germline V gives CDR1 LGHNA, CDR2 YSLEER. The CDR3 is made up of 14 amino acids. The CDR3, as DNA: TGCGCCAGCAGCCAAGATGGGCGTAATTCACCCCTCCACTTT. Protein product: CASSQDGRNSPLHF.

Only a few counts were recorded for this clone. V usage is TRBV2 and J usage is TRBJ2-5; D call uncertain. The ends were cut back, 3 bases at V and 1 base at J, with 9 bases in the middle. The CDR3 has 14 residues. Per germline, CDR1 SNHLY and CDR2 FYNNEI. The CDR3 region has the DNA TGTGCCAGCAGTGATGCGGTATTCCAAGAGACCCAGTACTTC. Protein product: CASSDAVFQETQYF.

This clone has just a few counts. The V and J genes are TRBV29-1 and TRBJ1-5; D call uncertain. The CDR3 contains 13 residues. CDR1 and CDR2 (germline): SQVTM, ANQGSEA. V lost 7 bases and J 7 bases, leaving 17 bases between the germline ends. CDR3 nucleotide sequence: TGCAGCGCTGTCAGAGGACTGGGGCAGCCCCAGCATTTT. Its protein product is CSAVRGLGQPQHF.

This clone was found a few times. The J gene is TRBJ1-5, the V gene TRBV19; possibly TRBD1 for D (5 bases). V lost 0 bases, J lost 1 base, and 16 bases lay in between. Germline V gene data show CDR1 as LNHDA and CDR2 as SQIVND (reference sequence). The CDR3 consists of 18 residues. CDR3 nucleotides: TGTGCCAGTAGTATAGATTGGATGGGGGGTAAGAGCAATCAGCCCCAGCATTTT. Translated: CASSIDWMGGKSNQPQHF.

This clone was picked up a small number of times. This chain connects TRBV7-2 to TRBJ2-5; no reliable D call. This CDR3 comprises 10 residues. The germline V and J ends were trimmed by 8 bases and 4 bases, with 5 bases remaining between them. CDR1 is SGHTA and CDR2 is FQGNSA in the germline V gene. CDR3 protein: CASGRETQYF. CDR3 bases: TGTGCCAGCGGGCGAGAGACCCAGTACTTC.

This clone showed up just a few times. The chain is built from TRBV6-6 and TRBJ2-3; 7 nucleotides line up with TRBD2. Germline CDR1 reads MNHNY; CDR2 reads SVGAGI (reference sequence). With V trimmed by 5 bases and J by 3 bases, 8 bases remained unmatched. The CDR3 sequence is 15 residues long. CDR3 bases: TGTGCCAGCAGTCTTGGCGGGGGTAGGACAGATACGCAGTATTTT. Translated: CASSLGGGRTDTQYF.

This sequence joins TRBV10-3 and TRBJ2-1; perhaps TRBD2 as D (5 bases). The germline V gene has CDR1 ENHRY and CDR2 SYGVKD. The CDR3 runs to 13 residues. Trimming removed 6 bases at V and 7 bases at J, with 13 bases between. CDR3 nucleotides: TGTGCCATCAGCGGGAACGGGGATAATGAGCAGTTCTTC. This translates into CAISGNGDNEQFF.

This clone was detected a few times. This chain links TRBV2 with TRBJ1-4, with D possibly TRBD1 on 6 matching bases. Germline-derived CDR1 and CDR2 are SNHLY and FYNNEI. This CDR3 is 15 amino acids long. Trimming took off 6 bases at V and 6 bases at J, with 17 bases between the two ends. CDR3 in amino acids: CASRVYRESDEKLFF. CDR3 sequence (DNA): TGTGCCAGCAGGGTATACAGGGAAAGTGATGAAAAACTGTTTTTT.